What follows are 4 T cell receptor beta chains derived from one specimen sequenced in a study of shared clonotypes between healthy human individuals. Assay: immunoSEQ multiplex PCR; the TCRdb copy retains only in-frame clones and omits some. In the table there are millions of clones, just under 95% of which are singletons. Terminally differentiated effector memory CD45RA+ cells were excluded by CCR7 positive selection of CD45RO-negative cells. The sequencing sample was made of naive CD8+ T cells sorted from blood. These receptors were collected from a man aged 18 to 29 in good health.

The chain has TRBV27 and TRBJ2-1; 8 positions agree with TRBD2. With 5 bases clipped from V and 4 bases from J, the junction kept 7 bases outside the gene matches. The CDR3 spans 15 residues. CDR1 is MNHEY, CDR2 SMNVEV, per germline (reference sequence). CDR3 DNA sequence: TGTGCCAGCAGTAAAACTAGCGGAGCTTACAATGAGCAGTTCTTC. Protein sequence: CASSKTSGAYNEQFF.

This chain connects TRBV27 to TRBJ2-7; D is unresolved. V was cut by 4 bases and J by 2 bases, with 15 bases left in between. CDR1 is MNHEY and CDR2 is SMNVEV in the germline V gene (reference sequence). The CDR3 totals 15 residues. In nucleotides, the CDR3 is TGTGCCAGCAGTTCGGCTACTGCGGCTACCTACGAGCAGTACTTC. It yields the protein CASSSATAATYEQYF.

The J gene is TRBJ1-2, the V gene TRBV6-5; no clear D gene. Per germline, CDR1 MNHEY and CDR2 SVGAGI. V was shortened by 0 bases and J by 6 bases, with 11 bases between the two germline ends. The CDR3 is 14 residues long. This chain's CDR3 is CASSYSGSRDGYTF. For the CDR3, the DNA is TGTGCCAGCAGTTACTCGGGTTCGCGGGATGGCTACACCTTC.

The chain joins TRBV6-6 to TRBJ1-2; D is perhaps TRBD1 (5 bases). The ends were cut back, 4 bases at V and 5 bases at J, with 20 bases in the middle. CDR3 length: 16 amino acids. The germline CDR1 and CDR2 sequences are MNHNY and SVGAGI (reference sequence). The CDR3 DNA sequence: TGTGCCAGCAGTTTGATAACGGACGGGGCGGGTTATGGCTACACCTTC. Amino acid sequence: CASSLITDGAGYGYTF.